The present TCR beta chain was sequenced within a study of T cell responses to AZD1222 COVID-19 vaccine. Study-level results: Clonal diversity was possibly underestimated; the donors were predominantly white British and more often female. Two doses of AZD1222 preceded a rise in Spike-specific TCR breadth and depth.

For this clone: Antigen specificity is unknown.

The repertoire was sequenced with immunoSEQ multiplex PCR; TCRdb's copy has only in-frame clones and lacks some. Here the sample spans about 100,000 clones, 70% to 90% being singletons. The analysis combined second doses at about 4 or about 12 weeks. The material sequenced was peripheral blood, taken 28 days after the second AZD1222 dose. This clonotype was sampled from an adult who received the AZD1222 COVID-19 vaccine.

CDR3 protein: CASSLVPPRYDTQYF. CDR3 bases: TGTGCCAGCAGCTTAGTCCCCCCCAGATACGATACGCAGTATTTT. The V call is TRBV11-2, the J call TRBJ2-3; no clear D gene. Trimming cost V 1 base and J 6 bases, with 14 bases left between them. CDR1 SGHAT and CDR2 FQNNGV come from the germline V gene. CDR3 length equals 15 residues.